This TCR beta chain was recovered during a study of human T cells and chemical hapten exposure. About the research overall: Patch tests delivered 0.01% DPC to the upper back and were evaluated at 6 days.

Time point here: pre-sensitization, week 0. The treatment: therapeutic diphenylcyclopropenone sensitization with weekly scalp DPC. Individual cDNA molecules received unique molecular identifiers in the library. TCRdb re-called the RACE reads through MiXCR, storing one row per CDR3 protein. The table has 300,000 to 400,000 distinct CDR3 sequences, roughly 5% seen once; the top ten hold around 2.6%. Details on this clonotype: Its target is not known.

Overall study results and limits: The study found that PT1 expanded TCR counts correlated positively with patch test score. Alopecia affecting every donor means their immune response may not match healthy people's.

V was cut by 1 base and J by 0 bases, with 10 bases left in between. CDR1 is MGHRA, CDR2 YSYEKL, per germline. The CDR3 length is 17 residues. The receptor's source is a woman in her forties or fifties with alopecia areata. Some clones in this sample may be carry-over from other donors' samples. V gene TRBV4-1 combines with J gene TRBJ2-6; D may be TRBD2 (6 bases). The sample consisted of whole blood, taken in connection with sensitization to the hapten diphenylcyclopropenone (DPC). CDR3 nucleotides: TGCGCCAGCAGCCAAGGGAGGGTTTACTCTGGGGCCAACGTCCTGACTTTC. It is translated as CASSQGRVYSGANVLTF.